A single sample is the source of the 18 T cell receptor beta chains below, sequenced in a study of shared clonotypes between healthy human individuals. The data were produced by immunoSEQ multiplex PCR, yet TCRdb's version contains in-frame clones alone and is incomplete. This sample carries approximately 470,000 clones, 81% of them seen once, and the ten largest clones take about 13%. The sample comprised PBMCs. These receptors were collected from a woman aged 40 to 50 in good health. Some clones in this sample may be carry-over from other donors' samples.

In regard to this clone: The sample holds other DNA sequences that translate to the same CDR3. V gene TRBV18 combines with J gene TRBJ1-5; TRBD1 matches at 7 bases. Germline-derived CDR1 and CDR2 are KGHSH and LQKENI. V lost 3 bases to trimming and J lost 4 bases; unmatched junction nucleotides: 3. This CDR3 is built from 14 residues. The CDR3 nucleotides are TGTGCCAGCTCACCGACAGGGTGGAATCAGCCCCAGCATTTT. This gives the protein CASSPTGWNQPQHF.

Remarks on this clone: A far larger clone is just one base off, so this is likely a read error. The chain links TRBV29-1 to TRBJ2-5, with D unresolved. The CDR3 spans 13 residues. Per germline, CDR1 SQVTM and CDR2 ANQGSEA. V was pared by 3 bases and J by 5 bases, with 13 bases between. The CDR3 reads CSVDSHLGETQYF. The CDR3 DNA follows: TGCAGCGTTGACTCCCATTTAGGGGAGACCCAGTACTTC.

CDR3 sequence: CASRLLTNTEAFF. DNA for the CDR3: TGTGCCAGCAGACTTCTTACAAACACTGAAGCTTTCTTT. The chain has TRBV6-6 and TRBJ1-1; no clear D gene. The CDR3 totals 13 residues. Trimming left V 6 bases short and J 2 bases short, with 10 bases between. Germline V gene data show CDR1 as MNHNY and CDR2 as SVGAGI (reference sequence).

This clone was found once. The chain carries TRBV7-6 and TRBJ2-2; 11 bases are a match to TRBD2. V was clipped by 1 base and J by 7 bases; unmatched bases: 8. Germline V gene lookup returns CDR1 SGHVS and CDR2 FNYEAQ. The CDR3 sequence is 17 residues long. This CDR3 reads CASSLGLAGSGGGELFF. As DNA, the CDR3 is TGTGCCAGCAGCTTAGGACTAGCGGGATCGGGCGGCGGGGAGCTGTTTTTT.

CDR3 DNA sequence: TGTGCCAGCAGTGACTCGAGACTAGCGGGATTCAATGAGCAGTTCTTC. Translated: CASSDSRLAGFNEQFF. V and J are TRBV6-4 and TRBJ2-1, with TRBD2 matching 11 bases. V shed 0 bases, J shed 6 bases, and the junction held 4 bases outside the gene matches. Per the germline V gene, CDR1 is MRHNA and CDR2 is SNTAGT. The length of the CDR3 is 16 residues.

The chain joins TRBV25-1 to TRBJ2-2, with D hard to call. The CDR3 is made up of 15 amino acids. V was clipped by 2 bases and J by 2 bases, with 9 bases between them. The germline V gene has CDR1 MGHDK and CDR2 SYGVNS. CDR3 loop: CASSETTTNTGELFF. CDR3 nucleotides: TGTGCCAGCAGTGAAACAACTACCAACACCGGGGAGCTGTTTTTT.

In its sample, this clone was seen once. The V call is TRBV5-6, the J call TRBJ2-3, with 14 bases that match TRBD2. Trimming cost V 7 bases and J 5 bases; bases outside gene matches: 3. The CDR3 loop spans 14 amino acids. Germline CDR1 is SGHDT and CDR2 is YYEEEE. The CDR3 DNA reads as TGTGCCAGCCAGACTAGCGGGAGGGGAGATACGCAGTATTTT. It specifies CASQTSGRGDTQYF.

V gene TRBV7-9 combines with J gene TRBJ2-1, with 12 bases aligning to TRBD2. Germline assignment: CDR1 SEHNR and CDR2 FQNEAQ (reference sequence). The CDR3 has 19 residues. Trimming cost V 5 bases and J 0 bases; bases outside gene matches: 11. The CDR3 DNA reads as TGTGCCAGCAGCCCGAGGACTAGCGGGACCGCCAGCTCCTACAATGAGCAGTTCTTC. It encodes CASSPRTSGTASSYNEQFF.

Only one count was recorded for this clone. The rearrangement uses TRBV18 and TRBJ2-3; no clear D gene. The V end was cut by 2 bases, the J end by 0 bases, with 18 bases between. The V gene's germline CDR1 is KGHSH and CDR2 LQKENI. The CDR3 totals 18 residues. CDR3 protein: CASSPSLAVSGSTDTQYF. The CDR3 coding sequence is TGTGCCAGCTCACCATCACTGGCTGTTTCAGGAAGCACAGATACGCAGTATTTT.

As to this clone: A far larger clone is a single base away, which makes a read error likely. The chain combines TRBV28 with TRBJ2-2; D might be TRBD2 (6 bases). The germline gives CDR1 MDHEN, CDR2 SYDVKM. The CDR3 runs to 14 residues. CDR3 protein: CASRPRGHTGGLFF. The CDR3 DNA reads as TGTGCCAGCCGCCCCCGAGGCCACACCGGGGGGCTGTTTTTT.

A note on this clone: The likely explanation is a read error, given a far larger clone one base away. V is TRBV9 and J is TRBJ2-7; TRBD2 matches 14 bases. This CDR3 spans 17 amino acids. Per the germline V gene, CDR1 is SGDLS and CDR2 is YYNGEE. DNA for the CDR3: TGTGCCGGCAGCGTAGGGACTAGCGGGAGTAGCTCCTACGAGCAGTACTTC. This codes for CAGSVGTSGSSSYEQYF.

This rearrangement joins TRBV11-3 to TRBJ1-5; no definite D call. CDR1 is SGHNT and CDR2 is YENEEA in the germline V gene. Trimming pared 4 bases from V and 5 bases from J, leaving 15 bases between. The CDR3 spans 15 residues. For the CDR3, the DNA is TGTGCCAGCAGCTCGCGCGGGCGGCGGTATCAGCCCCAGCATTTT. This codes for CASSSRGRRYQPQHF.

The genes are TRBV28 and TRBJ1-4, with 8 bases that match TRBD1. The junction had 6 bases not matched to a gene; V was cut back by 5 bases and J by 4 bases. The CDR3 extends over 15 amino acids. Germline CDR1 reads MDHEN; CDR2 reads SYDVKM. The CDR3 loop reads CASSLTGADNEKLFF. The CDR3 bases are TGTGCCAGCAGTCTGACAGGGGCGGATAATGAAAAACTGTTTTTT.

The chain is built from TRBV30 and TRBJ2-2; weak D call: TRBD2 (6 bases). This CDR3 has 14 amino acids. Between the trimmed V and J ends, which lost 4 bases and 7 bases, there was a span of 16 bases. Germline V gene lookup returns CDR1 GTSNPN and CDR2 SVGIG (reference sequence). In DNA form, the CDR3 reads TGTGCCTGGAACCGGGACTTGAAGGACGGGGAGCTGTTTTTT. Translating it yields CAWNRDLKDGELFF.

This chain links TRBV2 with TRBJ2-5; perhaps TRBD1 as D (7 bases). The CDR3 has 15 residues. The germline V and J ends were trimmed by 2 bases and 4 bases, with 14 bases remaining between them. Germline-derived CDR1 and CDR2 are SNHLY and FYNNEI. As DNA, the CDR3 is TGTGCCAGCAGTGAATGGGACAGAGCGGGAGAGACCCAGTACTTC. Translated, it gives CASSEWDRAGETQYF.

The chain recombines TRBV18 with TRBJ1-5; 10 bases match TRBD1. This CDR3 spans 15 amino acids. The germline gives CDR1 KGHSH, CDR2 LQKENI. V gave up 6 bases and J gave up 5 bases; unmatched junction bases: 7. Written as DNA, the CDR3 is TGTGCCAGCTCGGCCGGGACAGGGGATTATCAGCCCCAGCATTTT. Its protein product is CASSAGTGDYQPQHF.

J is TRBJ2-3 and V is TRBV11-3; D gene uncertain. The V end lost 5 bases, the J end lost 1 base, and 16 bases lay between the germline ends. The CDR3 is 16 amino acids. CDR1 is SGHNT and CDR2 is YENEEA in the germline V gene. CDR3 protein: CASSPTKQEGTDTQYF. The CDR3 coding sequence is TGTGCCAGCAGCCCAACAAAGCAAGAGGGCACAGATACGCAGTATTTT.

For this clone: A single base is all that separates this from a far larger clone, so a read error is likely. The CDR3 region has the DNA TGCGCCAGCAGCCTACAGGGGGACTATGGCTACACCTTC. This encodes CASSLQGDYGYTF. The V call is TRBV10-2, the J call TRBJ1-2, with 8 bases identical to TRBD1. The V gene end was trimmed by 6 bases and the J gene end by 3 bases; junction bases not matched to a gene: 3. This CDR3 is 13 amino acids long. Per the germline V gene, CDR1 is WSHSY and CDR2 is SAAADI.